This entry lists 12 T cell receptor beta chains sequenced from one sample in a study of blood T cells in healthy people across ages. It was with a sample-barcoded 5' primer and a J-beta primer mix that a second PCR of roughly 7 to 12 cycles was run. Each CDR3 protein gets one entry after TCRdb re-called the 5' RACE reads with MiXCR. This table holds 1.5 million to 2 million distinct CDR3 sequences, about 50% found once. Sequencing was done on a sample of blood. The receptors stem from a woman between 35 and 50 years old in good health.

V usage is TRBV18 and J usage is TRBJ2-7, with D perhaps matching TRBD2 (6 bases). Germline CDR1 is KGHSH and CDR2 is LQKENI. The CDR3 length is 16 residues. The V and J ends lost 4 bases and 6 bases respectively, with 22 bases between them. CDR3: CASSLLEARRGCEQYF. In DNA form, the CDR3 reads TGTGCCAGCTCACTACTGGAGGCCCGGAGGGGATGCGAGCAGTACTTC.

The chain recombines TRBV5-1 with TRBJ2-5, with D perhaps TRBD1 (6 bases). Germline CDR1 and CDR2: SGHRS and YFSETQ. This CDR3 region has 14 residues. V shed 5 bases and J shed 3 bases, with 14 bases lying between them. The CDR3 coding sequence is TGCGCCAGCAGAATACAGGGTGTTGAAGAGACCCAGTACTTC. The encoded protein is CASRIQGVEETQYF.

The chain employs TRBV3-1 and TRBJ1-2; the D gene is possibly TRBD1 (5 bases). The CDR3 is 17 amino acids. The V end lost 1 base, the J end lost 4 bases, and 19 bases lay between the germline ends. Looked up from germline, CDR1 is LGHDT and CDR2 is YNNKEL (reference sequence). CDR3 DNA sequence: TGTGCCAGCAGCCAAGTTCGTACAGGCACCATGATCTATGGCTACACCTTC. Translation: CASSQVRTGTMIYGYTF.

The chain uses TRBV3-1 and TRBJ2-5; 7 bases map to TRBD2. CDR1 is LGHDT, CDR2 YNNKEL, per germline (reference sequence). The CDR3 has 18 amino acids. Trimming removed 0 bases from V and 3 bases from J; junction bases left unmatched: 13. CDR3 sequence reads: CASSQDVNVGGGKETQYF. The CDR3 nucleotides read TGTGCCAGCAGCCAAGATGTAAACGTGGGGGGGGGAAAAGAGACCCAGTACTTC.

The rearrangement uses TRBV6-2 or TRBV6-3 and TRBJ2-5, with TRBD2 matching over 12 bases. The CDR3 has 16 residues. Germline CDR1 reads MNHEY; CDR2 reads SVGEGT. The V gene end was trimmed by 7 bases and the J gene end by 11 bases; junction bases not matched to a gene: 17. This chain's CDR3 is CASKSSGGDHYNEQYF. For the CDR3, the DNA is TGTGCCAGCAAGTCTAGCGGGGGGGACCACTACAATGAGCAGTACTTC.

The J gene is TRBJ1-2, the V gene TRBV12-3 or TRBV12-4; perhaps TRBD1 as D (6 bases). The CDR3 is made up of 15 amino acids. Trimming took off 2 bases at V and 0 bases at J, with 10 bases between the two ends. CDR3 nucleotides: TGTGCCAGCAGTTTAAGGGGGGAGACTAACTATGGCTACACCTTC. Its translation is CASSLRGETNYGYTF.

The rearrangement links TRBV5-1 to TRBJ2-1; perhaps TRBD1 as D (6 bases). Trimming pared 1 base from V and 8 bases from J, leaving 10 bases between. The germline V gene has CDR1 SGHRS and CDR2 YFSETQ. This CDR3 is built from 13 residues. The CDR3 spells CASSLTGKDEQFF. The CDR3 DNA follows: TGCGCCAGCAGCTTGACAGGGAAGGATGAGCAGTTCTTC.

The chain links TRBV20-1 to TRBJ2-3, with TRBD2 matching over 11 bases. Trimming took 5 bases from V and 6 from J; bases not matched to a gene: 10. The CDR3 contains 15 residues. Germline assignment: CDR1 DFQATT and CDR2 SNEGSKA (reference sequence). The CDR3 here is CSAPDSGGARDTQYF. The CDR3 DNA sequence: TGCAGTGCTCCTGATAGCGGGGGGGCCCGCGATACGCAGTATTTT.

This chain joins TRBV6-6 and TRBJ2-7; D is perhaps TRBD2 (5 bases). CDR3 length equals 13 residues. Germline V gene data show CDR1 as MNHNY and CDR2 as SVGAGI (reference sequence). Trimming took 6 bases from V and 4 from J, leaving 13 bases between them. This CDR3 reads CASSALVRYEQYF. For the CDR3, the DNA is TGTGCCAGCAGCGCACTAGTTAGGTACGAGCAGTACTTC.

The chain combines TRBV20-1 with TRBJ2-5; D remains unclear. CDR3 length equals 15 residues. With 6 bases removed from V and 2 bases from J, the gap between germline ends came to 19 bases. The germline V gene has CDR1 DFQATT and CDR2 SNEGSKA (reference sequence). The CDR3 DNA reads as TGCAGTGCGTACCATACCCTAAGGCAGCAAGAGACCCAGTACTTC. Protein: CSAYHTLRQQETQYF.

In this sample, this clonotype turned up many times. V is TRBV11-3 and J is TRBJ2-4, with D possibly TRBD1 on 5 matching bases. This CDR3 spans 13 amino acids. The V end was cut by 5 bases, the J end by 7 bases, with 12 bases between. Germline V gives CDR1 SGHNT, CDR2 YENEEA. DNA for the CDR3: TGTGCCAGCAGCCTCACGCAGGGTAACATTCAGTACTTC. Translation gives CASSLTQGNIQYF.

The genes are TRBV5-1 and TRBJ2-7; 9 nucleotides align to TRBD2. The CDR3 is made up of 15 amino acids. Germline V CDR1 and CDR2: SGHRS, YFSETQ. With 0 bases clipped from V and 6 bases from J, the junction kept 7 bases outside the gene matches. The CDR3 sequence: CASSLESSGVREQYF. In nucleotides, the CDR3 is TGCGCCAGCAGCTTGGAGTCTAGCGGGGTACGCGAGCAGTACTTC.